Detailed here is one T cell receptor beta chain. Its antigen is unknown. These data originate in a study of response to subunit inactivated influenza vaccine. Study-wide results and limits: With each seasonal influenza vaccination, the authors suggested, few new T cells are recruited.

TCRdb re-derived calls from the RT-PCR reads in MiXCR, one entry per CDR3 protein. The table has about half a million distinct CDR3 sequences, 10% to 11% seen once. The CDR3 is 15 amino acids. Germline V lookup: CDR1 SEHNR, CDR2 FQNEAQ (reference sequence). V lost 5 bases and J lost 8; bases outside the gene matches: 6. Here the sequenced sample was PBMCs from blood, taken about 6 weeks after vaccination. This sequence joins TRBV7-9 and TRBJ2-1, with TRBD2 matching over 13 bases. The receptor was derived from a man over 45 who received an inactivated influenza vaccine. The CDR3 bases are TGTGCCAGCAGCCGGGGACTAGCGGGGCACCATGAGCAGTTCTTC. The encoded protein is CASSRGLAGHHEQFF.